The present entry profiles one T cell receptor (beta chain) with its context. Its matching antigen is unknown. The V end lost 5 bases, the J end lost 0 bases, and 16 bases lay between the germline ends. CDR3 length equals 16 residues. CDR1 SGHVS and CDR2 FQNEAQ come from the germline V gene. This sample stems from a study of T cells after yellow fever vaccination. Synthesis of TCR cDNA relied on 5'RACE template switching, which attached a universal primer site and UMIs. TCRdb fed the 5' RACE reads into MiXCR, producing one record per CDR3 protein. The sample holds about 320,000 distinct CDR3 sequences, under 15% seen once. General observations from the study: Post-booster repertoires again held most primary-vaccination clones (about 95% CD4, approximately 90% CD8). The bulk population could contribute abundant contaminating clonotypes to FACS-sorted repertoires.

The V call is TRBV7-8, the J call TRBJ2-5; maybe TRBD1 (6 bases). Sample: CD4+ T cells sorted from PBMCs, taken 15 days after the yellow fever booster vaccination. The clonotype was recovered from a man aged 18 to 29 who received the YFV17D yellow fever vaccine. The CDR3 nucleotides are TGTGCCAGCAGCGTGAACAGGGTTGGGAACCAAGAGACCCAGTACTTC. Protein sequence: CASSVNRVGNQETQYF.